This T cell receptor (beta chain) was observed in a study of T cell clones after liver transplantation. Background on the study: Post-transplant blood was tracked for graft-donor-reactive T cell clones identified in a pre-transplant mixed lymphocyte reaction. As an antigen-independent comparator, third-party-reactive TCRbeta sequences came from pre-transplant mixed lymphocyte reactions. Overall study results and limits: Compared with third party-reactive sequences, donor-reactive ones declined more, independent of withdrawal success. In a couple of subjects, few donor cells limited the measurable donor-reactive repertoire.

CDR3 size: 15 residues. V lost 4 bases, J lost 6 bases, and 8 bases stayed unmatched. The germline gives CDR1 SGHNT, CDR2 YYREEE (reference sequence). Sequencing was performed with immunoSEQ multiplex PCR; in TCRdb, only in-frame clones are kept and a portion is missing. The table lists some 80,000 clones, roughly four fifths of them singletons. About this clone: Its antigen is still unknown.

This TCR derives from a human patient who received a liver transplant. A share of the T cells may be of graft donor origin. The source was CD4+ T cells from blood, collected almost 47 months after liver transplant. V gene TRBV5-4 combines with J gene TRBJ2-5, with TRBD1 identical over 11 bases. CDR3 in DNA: TGTGCCAGCAGCCAGAGGACAGGGGGCCTGAAGACCCAGTACTTC. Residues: CASSQRTGGLKTQYF.